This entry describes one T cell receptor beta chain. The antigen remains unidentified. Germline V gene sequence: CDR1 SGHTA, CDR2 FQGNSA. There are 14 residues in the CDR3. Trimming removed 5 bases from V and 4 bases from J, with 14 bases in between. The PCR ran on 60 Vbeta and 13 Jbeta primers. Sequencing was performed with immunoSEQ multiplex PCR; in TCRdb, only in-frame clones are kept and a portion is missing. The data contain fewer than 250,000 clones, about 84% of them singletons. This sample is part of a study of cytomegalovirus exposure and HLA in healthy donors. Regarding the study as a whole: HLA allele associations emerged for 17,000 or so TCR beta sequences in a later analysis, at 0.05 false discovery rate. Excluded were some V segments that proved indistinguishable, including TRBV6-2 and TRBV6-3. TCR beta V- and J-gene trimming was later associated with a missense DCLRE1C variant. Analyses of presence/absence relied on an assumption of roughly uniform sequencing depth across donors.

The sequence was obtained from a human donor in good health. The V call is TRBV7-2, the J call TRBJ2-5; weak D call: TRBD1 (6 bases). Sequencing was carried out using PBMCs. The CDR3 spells CASSPGALVETQYF. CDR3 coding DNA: TGTGCCAGCAGCCCAGGGGCCCTTGTAGAGACCCAGTACTTC.